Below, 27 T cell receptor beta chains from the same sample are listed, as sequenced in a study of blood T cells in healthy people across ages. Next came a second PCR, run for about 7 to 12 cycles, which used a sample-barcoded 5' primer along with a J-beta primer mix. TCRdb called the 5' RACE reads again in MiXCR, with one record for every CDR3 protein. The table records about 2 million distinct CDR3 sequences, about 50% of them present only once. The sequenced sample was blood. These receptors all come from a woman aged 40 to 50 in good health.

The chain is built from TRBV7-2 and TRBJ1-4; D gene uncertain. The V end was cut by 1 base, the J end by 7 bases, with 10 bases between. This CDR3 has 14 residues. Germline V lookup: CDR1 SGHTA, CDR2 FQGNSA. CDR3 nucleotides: TGTGCCAGCAGCTTAGACTTTAAGGGTGAAAAACTGTTTTTT. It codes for CASSLDFKGEKLFF.

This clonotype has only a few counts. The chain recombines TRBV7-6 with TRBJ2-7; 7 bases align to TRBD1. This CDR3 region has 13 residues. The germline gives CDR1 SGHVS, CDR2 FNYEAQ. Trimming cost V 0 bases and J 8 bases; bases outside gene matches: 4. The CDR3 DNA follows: TGTGCCAGCAGCTTAGCTACAGGGGCGCAGCAGTACTTC. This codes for CASSLATGAQQYF.

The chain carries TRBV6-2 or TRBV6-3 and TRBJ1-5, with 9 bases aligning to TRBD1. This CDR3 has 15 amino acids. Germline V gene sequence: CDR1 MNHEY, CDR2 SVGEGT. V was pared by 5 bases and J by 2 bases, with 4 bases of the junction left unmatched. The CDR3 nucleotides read TGTGCCAGCAGTAACCGGGACAGGGGCAATCAGCCCCAGCATTTT. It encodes CASSNRDRGNQPQHF.

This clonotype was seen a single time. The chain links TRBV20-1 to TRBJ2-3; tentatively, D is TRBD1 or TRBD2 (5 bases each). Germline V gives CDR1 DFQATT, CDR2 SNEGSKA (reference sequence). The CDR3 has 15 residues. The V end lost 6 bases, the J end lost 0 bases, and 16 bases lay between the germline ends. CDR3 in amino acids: CSATGTLLSTDTQYF. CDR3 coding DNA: TGCAGTGCAACTGGGACCCTCCTCAGCACAGATACGCAGTATTTT.

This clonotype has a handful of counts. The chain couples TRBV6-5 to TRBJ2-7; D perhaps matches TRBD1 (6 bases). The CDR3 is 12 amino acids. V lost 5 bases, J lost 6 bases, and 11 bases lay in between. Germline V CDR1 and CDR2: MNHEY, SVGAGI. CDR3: CASSQGFREQYF. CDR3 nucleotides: TGTGCCAGCAGTCAGGGGTTTCGCGAGCAGTACTTC.

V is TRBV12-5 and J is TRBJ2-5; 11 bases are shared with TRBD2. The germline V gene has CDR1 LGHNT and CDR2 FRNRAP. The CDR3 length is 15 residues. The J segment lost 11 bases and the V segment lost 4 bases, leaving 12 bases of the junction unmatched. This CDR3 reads CASGSGLAVGDEQYF. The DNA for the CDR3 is TGTGCTAGTGGTTCGGGACTAGCGGTAGGCGATGAGCAGTACTTC. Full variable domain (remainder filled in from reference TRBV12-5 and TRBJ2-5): DARVTQTPRHKVTEMGQEVTMRCQPILGHNTVFWYRQTMMQGLELLAYFRNRAPLDDSGMPKDRFSAEMPDATLATLKIQPSEPRDSAVYFCASGSGLAVGDEQYFGPGTRLLVL.

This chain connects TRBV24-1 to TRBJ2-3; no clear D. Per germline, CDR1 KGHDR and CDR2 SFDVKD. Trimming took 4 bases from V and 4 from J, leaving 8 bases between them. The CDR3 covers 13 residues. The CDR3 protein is CATSDRSPDTQYF. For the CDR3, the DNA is TGTGCCACCAGTGACCGTAGCCCAGATACGCAGTATTTT.

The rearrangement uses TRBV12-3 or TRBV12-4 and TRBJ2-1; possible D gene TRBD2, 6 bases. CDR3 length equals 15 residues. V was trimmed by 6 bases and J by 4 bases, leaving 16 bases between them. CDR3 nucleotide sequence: TGTGCCAGCAGGATTGGACCCAGCGGGTACAATGAGCAGTTCTTC. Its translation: CASRIGPSGYNEQFF.

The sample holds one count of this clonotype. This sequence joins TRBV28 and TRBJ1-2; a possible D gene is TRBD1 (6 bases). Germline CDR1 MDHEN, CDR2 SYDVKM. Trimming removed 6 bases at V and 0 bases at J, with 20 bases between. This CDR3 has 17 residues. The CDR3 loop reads CASSDGGTGKANYGYTF. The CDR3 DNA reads TGTGCCAGCAGCGACGGGGGAACAGGGAAAGCTAACTATGGCTACACCTTC.

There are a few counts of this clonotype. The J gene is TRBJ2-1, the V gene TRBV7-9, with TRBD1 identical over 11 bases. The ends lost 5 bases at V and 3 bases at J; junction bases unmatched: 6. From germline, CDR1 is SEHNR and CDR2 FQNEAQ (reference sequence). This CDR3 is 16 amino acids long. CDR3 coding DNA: TGTGCCAGCAGCACTCGGGACAGGGGGAACTACAATGAGCAGTTCTTC. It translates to CASSTRDRGNYNEQFF.

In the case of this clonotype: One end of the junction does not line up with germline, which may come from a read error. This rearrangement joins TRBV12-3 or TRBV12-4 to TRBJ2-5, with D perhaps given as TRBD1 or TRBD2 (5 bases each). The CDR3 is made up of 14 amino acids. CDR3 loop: CASSDTSRTGAHYF. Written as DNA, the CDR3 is TGTGCCAGTTCGGACACGAGCCGAACCGGGGCCCATTACTTC.

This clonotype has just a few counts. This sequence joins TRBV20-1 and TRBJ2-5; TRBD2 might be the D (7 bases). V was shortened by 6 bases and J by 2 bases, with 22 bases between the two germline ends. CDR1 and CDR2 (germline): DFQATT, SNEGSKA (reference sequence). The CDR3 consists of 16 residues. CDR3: CSARAIVGGPQETQYF. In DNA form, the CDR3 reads TGCAGTGCCAGGGCTATTGTCGGGGGGCCTCAAGAGACCCAGTACTTC.

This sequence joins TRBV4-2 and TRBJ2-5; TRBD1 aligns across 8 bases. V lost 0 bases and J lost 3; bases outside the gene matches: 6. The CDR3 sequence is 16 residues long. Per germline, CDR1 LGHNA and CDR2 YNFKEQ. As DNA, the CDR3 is TGTGCCAGCAGCCAAGATCACGGGACAGGAGAAGAGACCCAGTACTTC. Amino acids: CASSQDHGTGEETQYF.

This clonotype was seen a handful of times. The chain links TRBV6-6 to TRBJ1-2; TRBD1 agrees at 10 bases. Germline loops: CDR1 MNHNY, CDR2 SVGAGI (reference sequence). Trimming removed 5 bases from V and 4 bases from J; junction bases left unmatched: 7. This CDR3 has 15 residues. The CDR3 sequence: CASSAAGTGAYGYTF. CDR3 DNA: TGTGCCAGCAGTGCAGCCGGGACAGGGGCCTATGGCTACACCTTC.

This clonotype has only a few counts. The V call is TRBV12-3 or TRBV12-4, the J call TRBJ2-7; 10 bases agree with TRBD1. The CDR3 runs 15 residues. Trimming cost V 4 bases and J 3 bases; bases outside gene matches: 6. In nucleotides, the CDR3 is TGTGCCAGCAGTTCACCACGGGACAGGGGCTACGAGCAGTACTTC. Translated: CASSSPRDRGYEQYF.

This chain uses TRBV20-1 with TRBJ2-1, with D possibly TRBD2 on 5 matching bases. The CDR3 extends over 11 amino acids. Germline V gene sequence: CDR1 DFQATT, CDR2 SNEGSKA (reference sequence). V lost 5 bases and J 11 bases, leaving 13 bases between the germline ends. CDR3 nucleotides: TGCAGTGCTCTCCGGACGGGAAAGCAGTTCTTC. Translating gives CSALRTGKQFF.

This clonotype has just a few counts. The CDR3 loop is CSARDYLDTQYF. CDR3 nucleotides: TGCAGTGCTAGAGATTATCTGGATACGCAGTATTTT. The V call is TRBV20-1, the J call TRBJ2-3; D remains ambiguous. Trimming left V 0 bases short and J 6 bases short, with 7 bases between. CDR1 and CDR2 (germline): DFQATT, SNEGSKA (reference sequence). This CDR3 has 12 amino acids.

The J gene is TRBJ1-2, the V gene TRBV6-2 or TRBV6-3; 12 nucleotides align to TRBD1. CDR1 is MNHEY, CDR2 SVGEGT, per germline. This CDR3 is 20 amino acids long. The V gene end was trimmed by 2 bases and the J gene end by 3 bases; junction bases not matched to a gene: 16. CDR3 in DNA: TGTGCCAGCAGTTACCGAGCACCGGGACAGGGGGCCACCGTTGACTATGGCTACACCTTC. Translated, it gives CASSYRAPGQGATVDYGYTF.

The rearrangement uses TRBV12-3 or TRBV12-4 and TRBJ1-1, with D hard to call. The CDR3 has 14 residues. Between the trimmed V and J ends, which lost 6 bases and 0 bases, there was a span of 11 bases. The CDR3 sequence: CASREGRLNTEAFF. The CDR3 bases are TGTGCCAGCAGAGAGGGCCGTTTGAACACTGAAGCTTTCTTT.

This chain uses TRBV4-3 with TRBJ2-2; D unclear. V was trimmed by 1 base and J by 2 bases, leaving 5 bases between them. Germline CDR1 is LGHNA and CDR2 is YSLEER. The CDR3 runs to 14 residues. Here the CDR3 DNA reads TGCGCCAGCAGCCAAGTCCGAAACACCGGGGAGCTGTTTTTT. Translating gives CASSQVRNTGELFF.

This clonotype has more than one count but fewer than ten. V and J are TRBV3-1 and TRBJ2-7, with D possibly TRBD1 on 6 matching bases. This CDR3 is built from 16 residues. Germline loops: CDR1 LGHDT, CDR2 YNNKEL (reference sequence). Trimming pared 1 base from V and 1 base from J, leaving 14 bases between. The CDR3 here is CASSQGGQVGSYEQYF. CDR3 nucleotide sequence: TGTGCCAGCAGCCAAGGGGGGCAGGTGGGGTCCTACGAGCAGTACTTC.

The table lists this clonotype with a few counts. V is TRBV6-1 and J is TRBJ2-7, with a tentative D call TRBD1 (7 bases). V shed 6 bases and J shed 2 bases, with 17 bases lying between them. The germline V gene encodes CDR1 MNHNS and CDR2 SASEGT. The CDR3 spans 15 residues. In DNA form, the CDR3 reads TGTGCCAGCAGGATGACAGGGAGGATCGCCTACGAGCAGTACTTC. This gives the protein CASRMTGRIAYEQYF.

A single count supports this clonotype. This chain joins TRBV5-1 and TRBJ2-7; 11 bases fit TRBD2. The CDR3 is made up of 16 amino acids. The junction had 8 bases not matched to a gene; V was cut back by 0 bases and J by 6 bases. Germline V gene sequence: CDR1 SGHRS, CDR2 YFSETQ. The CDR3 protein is CASSLAEILAGGEQYF. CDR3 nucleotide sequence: TGCGCCAGCAGCTTGGCCGAGATTCTAGCGGGGGGCGAGCAGTACTTC.

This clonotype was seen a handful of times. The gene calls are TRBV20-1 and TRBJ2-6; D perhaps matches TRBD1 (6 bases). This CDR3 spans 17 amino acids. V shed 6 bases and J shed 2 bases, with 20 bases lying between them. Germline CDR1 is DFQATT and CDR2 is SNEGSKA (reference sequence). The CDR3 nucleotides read TGCAGTGCCCCACCCGGCCCTACAGGGACTGGGGCCAACGTCCTGACTTTC. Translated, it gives CSAPPGPTGTGANVLTF.

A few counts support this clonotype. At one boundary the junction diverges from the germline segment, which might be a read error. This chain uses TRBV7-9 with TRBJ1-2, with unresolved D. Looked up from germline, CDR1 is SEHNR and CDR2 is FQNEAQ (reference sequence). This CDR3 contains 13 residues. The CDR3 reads CASSADRNYGYTF. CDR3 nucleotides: TGCGCCAGCAGTGCGGACCGAAACTATGGCTACACCTTC.

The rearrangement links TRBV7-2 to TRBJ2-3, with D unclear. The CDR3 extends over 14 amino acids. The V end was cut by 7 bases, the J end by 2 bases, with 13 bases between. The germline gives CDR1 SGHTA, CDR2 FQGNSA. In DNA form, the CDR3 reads TGTGCCAGCACCCCGCACGAATACACAGATACGCAGTATTTT. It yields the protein CASTPHEYTDTQYF.

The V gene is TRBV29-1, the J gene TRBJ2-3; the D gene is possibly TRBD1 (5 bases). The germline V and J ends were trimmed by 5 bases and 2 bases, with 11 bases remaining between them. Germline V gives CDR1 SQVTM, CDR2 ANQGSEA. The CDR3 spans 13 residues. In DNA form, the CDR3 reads TGCAGCGTTCCCGACAGCTACACAGATACGCAGTATTTT. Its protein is CSVPDSYTDTQYF.